The 4 T cell receptor beta chains presented below share a single source sample, sequenced in a study of T cells in Graves' hyperthyroidism and ophthalmopathy. The CDR3 regions of TCR beta were amplified from RNA transcripts. With the HTBI primer set, the TCR CDR3 went through a first round of RT-PCR. Using its own MiXCR run on the multiplex PCR reads, TCRdb lists one record per CDR3 protein. The sample carries roughly 580,000 distinct CDR3 sequences, about 14% recorded once. What was sequenced was blood. Every receptor here comes from a woman in her twenties or thirties with Graves' hyperthyroidism that later progressed to Graves' ophthalmopathy.

Many counts were recorded for this clonotype. The V and J genes are TRBV12-3 or TRBV12-4 and TRBJ2-5, with D perhaps TRBD2 (6 bases). Trimming cost V 3 bases and J 5 bases, with 16 bases left between them. The CDR3 has 15 amino acids. The CDR3 DNA follows: TGTGCCAGCAGTTTCTGGCGGGATCAAGGGGAGACCCAGTACTTC. It encodes CASSFWRDQGETQYF.

In its sample, this clonotype was seen a few times. The chain links TRBV14 to TRBJ2-3; D may be TRBD2 (5 bases). Trimming shortened V by 3 bases and J by 5 bases, and 9 bases separated the two germline ends. Germline V gene sequence: CDR1 SGHDN, CDR2 FVKESK. CDR3 length equals 13 residues. The CDR3 nucleotides are TGTGCCAGCAGCCACCCGGCGGGAGATACGCAGTATTTT. Translated, it gives CASSHPAGDTQYF.

There are many counts of this clonotype. This chain connects TRBV7-2 to TRBJ1-2, with a weak D call TRBD1 (6 bases). This CDR3 contains 14 residues. Germline V gene data show CDR1 as SGHTA and CDR2 as FQGNSA. Between the trimmed V and J ends, which lost 1 base and 8 bases, there was a span of 14 bases. The CDR3 here is CASSLEQGPWGYTF. CDR3 sequence (DNA): TGTGCCAGCAGCTTAGAACAGGGACCTTGGGGCTACACCTTC.

This clonotype was seen only a few times. This chain connects TRBV19 to TRBJ1-1, with D possibly matching TRBD1 (6 bases). Germline V lookup: CDR1 LNHDA, CDR2 SQIVND (reference sequence). Trimming took 10 bases from V and 0 from J, leaving 12 bases between them. The CDR3 consists of 13 residues. The CDR3 region has the DNA TGTGCCACTGGGGGCAGGGTGAACACTGAAGCTTTCTTT. Residues: CATGGRVNTEAFF.